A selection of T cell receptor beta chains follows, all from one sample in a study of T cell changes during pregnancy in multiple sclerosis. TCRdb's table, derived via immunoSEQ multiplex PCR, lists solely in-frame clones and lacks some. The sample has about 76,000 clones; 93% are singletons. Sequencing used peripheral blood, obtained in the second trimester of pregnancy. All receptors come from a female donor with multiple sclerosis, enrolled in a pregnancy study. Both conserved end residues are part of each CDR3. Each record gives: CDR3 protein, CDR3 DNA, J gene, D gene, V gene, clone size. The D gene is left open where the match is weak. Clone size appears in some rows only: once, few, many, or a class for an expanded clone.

CDR3 protein: CASSLGQGGVGELFF
CDR3 DNA: TGTGCCAGCAGCCTCGGACAGGGCGGGGTCGGGGAGCTGTTTTTT
J gene: TRBJ2-2
D gene: TRBD1
V gene: TRBV7-8
clone size: NA

CDR3 protein: CASSTHAGTGFLYGYTF
CDR3 DNA: TGTGCCAGCAGCACCCACGCGGGGACAGGGTTCCTCTATGGCTACACCTTC
J gene: TRBJ1-2
D gene: TRBD1
V gene: TRBV9
clone size: NA

CDR3 protein: CAWSSHAGQASYGYTF
CDR3 DNA: TGTGCCTGGAGCTCCCACGCGGGACAGGCTTCCTATGGCTACACCTTC
J gene: TRBJ1-2
D gene: TRBD1
V gene: TRBV30
clone size: few

CDR3 protein: CASSQTTLPQYF
CDR3 DNA: TGTGCCAGCAGCCAAACTACCTTGCCGCAGTACTTC
J gene: TRBJ2-5
D gene: NA
V gene: TRBV7-2
clone size: NA

CDR3 protein: CASSYRRGNEQYF
CDR3 DNA: TGTGCCAGCAGTTATCGCCGCGGGAACGAGCAGTACTTC
J gene: TRBJ2-7
D gene: NA
V gene: TRBV6-6
clone size: NA

CDR3 protein: CASSHGSLGEQYF
CDR3 DNA: TGTGCCAGCAGCCATGGGAGCCTGGGGGAGCAGTACTTC
J gene: TRBJ2-7
D gene: NA
V gene: TRBV7-3
clone size: once

CDR3 protein: CASSGQGAVTEAFF
CDR3 DNA: TGTGCCAGCAGTGGACAGGGGGCGGTCACTGAAGCTTTCTTT
J gene: TRBJ1-1
D gene: TRBD1
V gene: TRBV25-1
clone size: NA

CDR3 protein: CASSVGGIGQPQHF
CDR3 DNA: TGTGCCAGCAGCGTAGGAGGGATAGGGCAGCCCCAGCATTTT
J gene: TRBJ1-5
D gene: NA
V gene: TRBV9
clone size: NA

CDR3 protein: CASSSVRIIMSSTDTQYF
CDR3 DNA: TGCGCCAGCAGCTCGGTACGCATCATCATGTCTAGCACAGATACGCAGTATTTT
J gene: TRBJ2-3
D gene: NA
V gene: TRBV5-1
clone size: NA

CDR3 protein: CASSGEGTSGEETQYF
CDR3 DNA: TGTGCCAGCAGCGGAGAAGGGACTAGCGGAGAGGAGACCCAGTACTTC
J gene: TRBJ2-5
D gene: TRBD2
V gene: TRBV9
clone size: NA

CDR3 protein: CASSTLSQGQNYGYTF
CDR3 DNA: TGTGCCAGCTCAACCCTCTCACAGGGACAAAACTATGGCTACACCTTC
J gene: TRBJ1-2
D gene: NA
V gene: TRBV18
clone size: NA

CDR3 protein: CASSEVADIFGEQYF
CDR3 DNA: TGTGCCAGCAGTGAAGTTGCGGATATCTTTGGAGAGCAGTACTTC
J gene: TRBJ2-7
D gene: NA
V gene: TRBV6-1
clone size: NA

CDR3 protein: CASSFGGSADGYTF
CDR3 DNA: TGTGCCAGCAGTTTTGGAGGATCGGCGGATGGCTACACCTTC
J gene: TRBJ1-2
D gene: NA
V gene: TRBV27
clone size: NA

CDR3 protein: CASSPGRGLNIQYF
CDR3 DNA: TGTGCCAGCAGTCCCGGCAGGGGTCTAAACATTCAGTACTTC
J gene: TRBJ2-4
D gene: NA
V gene: TRBV6-6
clone size: few

CDR3 protein: CASSEVGRLFF
CDR3 DNA: TGTGCCAGCAGTGAAGTTGGGAGACTGTTTTTT
J gene: TRBJ1-4
D gene: NA
V gene: TRBV2
clone size: NA

CDR3 protein: CASSLGRAGDSYEQYF
CDR3 DNA: TGTGCCAGCAGCTTAGGGAGAGCGGGGGACTCCTACGAGCAGTACTTC
J gene: TRBJ2-7
D gene: TRBD2
V gene: TRBV7-6
clone size: NA

CDR3 protein: CAWSVGQGNIQYF
CDR3 DNA: TGTGCCTGGAGTGTAGGACAGGGGAACATTCAGTACTTC
J gene: TRBJ2-4
D gene: TRBD1
V gene: TRBV30
clone size: NA

CDR3 protein: CASSFGRGGLETQYF
CDR3 DNA: TGTGCCAGCAGCTTCGGGCGGGGGGGCCTGGAGACCCAGTACTTC
J gene: TRBJ2-5
D gene: TRBD2
V gene: TRBV11-2
clone size: NA

CDR3 protein: CASSLGQGANTGELFF
CDR3 DNA: TGTGCCAGCAGCTTAGGGCAGGGGGCCAACACCGGGGAGCTGTTTTTT
J gene: TRBJ2-2
D gene: TRBD1
V gene: TRBV7-6
clone size: NA

CDR3 protein: CASSLGQGGEKLFF
CDR3 DNA: TGTGCCAGCAGCTTGGGGCAGGGTGGTGAAAAACTGTTTTTT
J gene: TRBJ1-4
D gene: NA
V gene: TRBV5-8
clone size: NA

CDR3 protein: CASSETQLRTEAFF
CDR3 DNA: TGCGCCAGCAGTGAAACCCAGTTGAGGACTGAAGCTTTCTTT
J gene: TRBJ1-1
D gene: NA
V gene: TRBV10-2
clone size: NA

CDR3 protein: CASSRSGHRPQHF
CDR3 DNA: TGTGCCAGCAGCCGAAGCGGCCATCGGCCCCAGCATTTT
J gene: TRBJ1-5
D gene: NA
V gene: TRBV7-8
clone size: NA

CDR3 protein: CASSQDPSGVTQYF
CDR3 DNA: TGTGCCAGCAGCCAAGATCCTAGCGGGGTGACCCAGTACTTC
J gene: TRBJ2-5
D gene: TRBD2
V gene: TRBV14
clone size: NA

CDR3 protein: CASTGEVSYGYTF
CDR3 DNA: TGTGCCAGCACCGGGGAAGTTTCCTATGGCTACACCTTC
J gene: TRBJ1-2
D gene: NA
V gene: TRBV5-6
clone size: NA

CDR3 protein: CASSLSELREQYF
CDR3 DNA: TGTGCCAGCAGCTTGTCTGAGCTGAGGGAGCAGTACTTC
J gene: TRBJ2-7
D gene: NA
V gene: TRBV7-9
clone size: NA

CDR3 protein: CASSPGETQYF
CDR3 DNA: TGTGCCAGCAGTCCGGGGGAGACCCAGTACTTC
J gene: TRBJ2-5
D gene: NA
V gene: TRBV9
clone size: NA

CDR3 protein: CATGTGGYGYTF
CDR3 DNA: TGTGCCACCGGGACAGGAGGCTATGGCTACACCTTC
J gene: TRBJ1-2
D gene: TRBD1
V gene: TRBV7-8
clone size: NA

CDR3 protein: CASSSTGASGYNEQFF
CDR3 DNA: TGTGCCAGCAGCTCTACGGGGGCTAGCGGATACAATGAGCAGTTCTTC
J gene: TRBJ2-1
D gene: NA
V gene: TRBV11-1
clone size: NA

CDR3 protein: CASSLRGEQYF
CDR3 DNA: TGTGCCAGCAGCTTACGGGGCGAGCAGTACTTC
J gene: TRBJ2-7
D gene: NA
V gene: TRBV13
clone size: NA

CDR3 protein: CASRSTGFSGNTIYF
CDR3 DNA: TGTGCCAGCAGATCGACAGGTTTCTCTGGAAACACCATATATTTT
J gene: TRBJ1-3
D gene: NA
V gene: TRBV6-5
clone size: few

CDR3 protein: CAWRFYYGYTF
CDR3 DNA: TGTGCCTGGAGATTCTACTATGGCTACACCTTC
J gene: TRBJ1-2
D gene: NA
V gene: TRBV30
clone size: once

CDR3 protein: CASTLSSSSRAIYGYTF
CDR3 DNA: TGTGCCAGCACCCTAAGCTCATCGAGCAGGGCGATCTATGGCTACACCTTC
J gene: TRBJ1-2
D gene: NA
V gene: TRBV7-2
clone size: NA

CDR3 protein: CSVEDLGGYGYTF
CDR3 DNA: TGCAGCGTTGAAGATCTGGGGGGATATGGCTACACCTTC
J gene: TRBJ1-2
D gene: NA
V gene: TRBV29-1
clone size: NA

CDR3 protein: CARKQKGNTIYF
CDR3 DNA: TGTGCCAGAAAACAAAAGGGAAACACCATATATTTT
J gene: TRBJ1-3
D gene: NA
V gene: TRBV7-3
clone size: NA

CDR3 protein: CASSPGLAGGIWDIQYF
CDR3 DNA: TGCGCCAGCAGCCCTGGACTAGCGGGGGGGATCTGGGACATTCAGTACTTC
J gene: TRBJ2-4
D gene: TRBD2
V gene: TRBV4-1
clone size: once

CDR3 protein: CASSLAGEQYF
CDR3 DNA: TGTGCCAGCAGTCTGGCCGGGGAGCAGTACTTC
J gene: TRBJ2-7
D gene: NA
V gene: TRBV27
clone size: NA

CDR3 protein: CASSTRSGELFF
CDR3 DNA: TGTGCCAGCAGCACACGAAGCGGGGAGCTGTTTTTT
J gene: TRBJ2-2
D gene: NA
V gene: TRBV7-2
clone size: NA

CDR3 protein: CASSGSGVWNTEAFF
CDR3 DNA: TGTGCCAGCAGTGGGTCAGGGGTCTGGAACACTGAAGCTTTCTTT
J gene: TRBJ1-1
D gene: NA
V gene: TRBV2
clone size: NA

CDR3 protein: CATFSNQGYTGELFF
CDR3 DNA: TGTGCCACCTTTAGTAATCAGGGGTATACCGGGGAGCTGTTTTTT
J gene: TRBJ2-2
D gene: NA
V gene: TRBV6-6
clone size: NA

CDR3 protein: CASSHPSRVSGNTIYF
CDR3 DNA: TGCGCCAGCAGCCACCCCTCGCGGGTCTCTGGAAACACCATATATTTT
J gene: TRBJ1-3
D gene: NA
V gene: TRBV4-1
clone size: few

CDR3 protein: CAISESGDSFGNQPQHF
CDR3 DNA: TGTGCCATCAGTGAGTCGGGTGACAGTTTCGGCAATCAGCCCCAGCATTTT
J gene: TRBJ1-5
D gene: NA
V gene: TRBV10-3
clone size: once

CDR3 protein: CASTHFPNEQFF
CDR3 DNA: TGTGCCAGCACCCACTTCCCCAATGAGCAGTTCTTC
J gene: TRBJ2-1
D gene: NA
V gene: TRBV7-2
clone size: NA